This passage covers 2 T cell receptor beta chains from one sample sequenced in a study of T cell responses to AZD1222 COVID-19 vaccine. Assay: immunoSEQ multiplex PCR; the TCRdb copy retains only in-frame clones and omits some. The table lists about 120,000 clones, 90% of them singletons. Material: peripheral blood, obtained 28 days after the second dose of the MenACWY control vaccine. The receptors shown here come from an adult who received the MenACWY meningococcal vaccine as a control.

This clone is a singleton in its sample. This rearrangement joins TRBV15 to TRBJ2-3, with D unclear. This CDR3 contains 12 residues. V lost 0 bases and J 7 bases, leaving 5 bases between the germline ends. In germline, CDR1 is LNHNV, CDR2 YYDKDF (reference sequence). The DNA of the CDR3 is TGTGCCACCAGCAGAGAGGGTAATACGCAGTATTTT. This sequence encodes CATSREGNTQYF.

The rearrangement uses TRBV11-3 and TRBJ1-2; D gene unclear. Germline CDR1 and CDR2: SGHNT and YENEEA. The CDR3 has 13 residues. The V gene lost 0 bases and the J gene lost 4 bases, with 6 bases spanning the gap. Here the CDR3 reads CASSLEGGYGYTF. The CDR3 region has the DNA TGTGCCAGCAGCTTAGAAGGTGGCTATGGCTACACCTTC. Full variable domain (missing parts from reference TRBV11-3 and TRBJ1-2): EAGVVQSPRYKIIEKKQPVAFWCNPISGHNTLYWYLQNLGQGPELLIRYENEEAVDDSQLPKDRFSAERLKGVDSTLKIQPAELGDSAVYLCASSLEGGYGYTFGSGTRLTVV.